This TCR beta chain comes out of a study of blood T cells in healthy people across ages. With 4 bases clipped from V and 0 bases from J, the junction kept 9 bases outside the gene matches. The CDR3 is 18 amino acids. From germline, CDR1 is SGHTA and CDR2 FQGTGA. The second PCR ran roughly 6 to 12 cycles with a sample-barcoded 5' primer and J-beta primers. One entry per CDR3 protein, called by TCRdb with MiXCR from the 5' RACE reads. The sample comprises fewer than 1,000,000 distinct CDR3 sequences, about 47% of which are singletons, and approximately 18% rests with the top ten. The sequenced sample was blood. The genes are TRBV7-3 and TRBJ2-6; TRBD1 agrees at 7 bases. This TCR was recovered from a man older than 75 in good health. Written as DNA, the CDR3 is TGTGCCAGCAGCTCCCTGCCCGGACAGGCCTCTGGGGCCAACGTCCTGACTTTC. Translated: CASSSLPGQASGANVLTF. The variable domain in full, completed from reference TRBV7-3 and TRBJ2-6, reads GAGVSQTPSNKVTEKGKYVELRCDPISGHTALYWYRQSLGQGPEFLIYFQGTGAADDSGLPNDRFFAVRPEGSVSTLKIQRTERGDSAVYLCASSSLPGQASGANVLTFGAGSRLTVL.